Reported below is one T cell receptor beta chain. What it recognizes is unknown. Germline loops: CDR1 SGHDT, CDR2 YYEEEE. This CDR3 has 14 residues. V was clipped by 1 base and J by 3 bases, with 10 bases between them. Via MiXCR, TCRdb re-called the 5' RACE reads, giving one row per CDR3 protein. The table shows around 230,000 distinct CDR3 sequences, with over 5% occurring only once. This specimen comes from a study of identical twins. Whole-study results and caveats: Fewer insertions characterized abundant cord blood beta clonotypes, whereas memory repertoires showed none.

This sample was also put to use in a study of T cells expressing NK-cell markers. That paper notes: With respect to HCMV, most of the eight sequenced donors were seropositive, and one was seronegative.

The TCR comes from a woman aged 18-30 years in good health. V and J are TRBV5-6 and TRBJ1-2; a possible D gene is TRBD1 (5 bases). The sample comprised CD8+ T cells sorted from blood. For the CDR3, the DNA is TGTGCCAGCAGCTTGAATTGGGACCACTATGGCTACACCTTC. The encoded protein is CASSLNWDHYGYTF.